These 23 T cell receptor beta chains came from one sample sequenced in a study of identical twins. MiXCR, run by TCRdb on the 5' RACE reads, gives a single entry per CDR3 protein. The sample has 150,000 or so distinct CDR3 sequences, under 4.5% seen once. Sequenced: memory T cells sorted from blood. Source of these receptors: a man younger than 35 in good health.

This clonotype has at least ten counts. The chain recombines TRBV20-1 with TRBJ2-1; TRBD2 matches at 7 bases. The CDR3 is 15 amino acids. After removal of 3 bases from V and 6 bases from J, the junction contained 11 bases not matched to a gene. The germline V gene encodes CDR1 DFQATT and CDR2 SNEGSKA (reference sequence). The CDR3 is CSASWMTSTGNEQFF. DNA for the CDR3: TGCAGTGCTAGTTGGATGACTAGCACGGGCAATGAGCAGTTCTTC.

This clonotype showed up many times. The V gene is TRBV6-1, the J gene TRBJ1-1; D is possibly TRBD1 (6 bases). The CDR3 runs 12 residues. V lost 11 bases and J 1 base, leaving 11 bases between the germline ends. The germline gives CDR1 MNHNS, CDR2 SASEGT. The CDR3 nucleotides are TGTGCCGGGGGGCTGCGGAACACTGAAGCTTTCTTT. It translates to CAGGLRNTEAFF.

This clonotype was detected many times. V usage is TRBV18 and J usage is TRBJ2-5; D is uncertain. Trimming stripped 5 bases from V and 1 base from J, with 17 bases between. Germline V gene sequence: CDR1 KGHSH, CDR2 LQKENI. The CDR3 contains 16 residues. CDR3 sequence reads: CASSSLPYPAQETQYF. The CDR3 nucleotides are TGTGCCAGCTCATCGCTACCCTACCCCGCCCAAGAGACCCAGTACTTC.

There are many counts of this clonotype. V is TRBV5-1 and J is TRBJ2-1; 13 nucleotides match TRBD2. CDR3 length: 15 residues. V lost 5 bases, J lost 5 bases, and 4 bases stayed unmatched. The germline CDR1 and CDR2 sequences are SGHRS and YFSETQ. CDR3 region: CASSPGTSGDNEQFF. In nucleotides, the CDR3 is TGCGCCAGCAGTCCCGGGACTAGCGGGGACAATGAGCAGTTCTTC.

This clonotype was seen many times. V is TRBV20-1 and J is TRBJ2-4; D possibly corresponds to TRBD1 (5 bases). CDR1 and CDR2 from the germline V gene are DFQATT and SNEGSKA (reference sequence). The CDR3 is made up of 15 amino acids. V lost 2 bases, J lost 3 bases, and 14 bases lay in between. The DNA of the CDR3 is TGCAGTGCTAGAAGAGGACAATCGGGCAAAAACATTCAGTACTTC. Translating it yields CSARRGQSGKNIQYF.

This clonotype has at least ten counts. The chain employs TRBV29-1 and TRBJ2-3; D gene unclear. The V end lost 0 bases, the J end lost 2 bases, and 9 bases lay between the germline ends. The germline gives CDR1 SQVTM, CDR2 ANQGSEA. This CDR3 is 14 amino acids long. CDR3 protein: CSVEDRSLTDTQYF. In nucleotides, the CDR3 is TGCAGCGTTGAAGATCGGTCCCTCACAGATACGCAGTATTTT.

The table lists this clonotype with many counts. The chain combines TRBV6-5 with TRBJ2-1; tentative D call: TRBD1 (6 bases). This CDR3 is 12 amino acids long. V lost 7 bases and J lost 10, with 14 bases in between. CDR1 is MNHEY, CDR2 SVGAGI, per germline. The CDR3 nucleotides read TGTGCCAGCAAATTAGGGGGTAACGAGCAGTTCTTC. Translated: CASKLGGNEQFF.

There are many counts of this clonotype. The V call is TRBV6-2 or TRBV6-3, the J call TRBJ2-7; D is undetermined. The V end was cut by 0 bases, the J end by 2 bases, with 14 bases between. Germline-derived CDR1 and CDR2 are MNHEY and SVGEGT. This CDR3 comprises 16 residues. The CDR3 spells CASSYSSGSVTYEQYF. CDR3 nucleotide sequence: TGTGCCAGCAGTTACTCTTCCGGGTCCGTCACCTACGAGCAGTACTTC.

This clonotype was recorded a few times. CDR3 protein: CASSQEGGRAYEQYF. The CDR3 DNA follows: TGTGCCAGCAGCCAAGAAGGCGGGAGGGCCTACGAGCAGTACTTC. This rearrangement joins TRBV14 to TRBJ2-7, with TRBD2 identical over 9 bases. The V gene end was trimmed by 0 bases and the J gene end by 2 bases; junction bases not matched to a gene: 2. The germline CDR1 and CDR2 sequences are SGHDN and FVKESK. This CDR3 is built from 15 residues.

Many counts were recorded for this clonotype. This chain connects TRBV14 to TRBJ2-3; no definite D call. The CDR3 contains 14 residues. The germline V gene has CDR1 SGHDN and CDR2 FVKESK. Deletions cut 5 bases from V and 0 bases from J, with 9 bases between. The CDR3 DNA is TGTGCCAGCAGCAATTCAGCAAGCACAGATACGCAGTATTTT. Its translation: CASSNSASTDTQYF.

This clonotype was observed at least ten times. The chain couples TRBV5-1 to TRBJ2-3; D is unresolved. CDR1 and CDR2 from the germline V gene are SGHRS and YFSETQ. Between the trimmed V and J ends, which lost 0 bases and 6 bases, there was a span of 11 bases. The CDR3 extends over 14 amino acids. This chain's CDR3 is CASSLVARGDTQYF. The CDR3 region has the DNA TGCGCCAGCAGCTTGGTGGCCCGTGGGGATACGCAGTATTTT.

This clonotype has a count of ten or more. The rearrangement uses TRBV5-1 and TRBJ2-1; no clear D. Germline values: CDR1 SGHRS, CDR2 YFSETQ. The CDR3 consists of 11 residues. V was clipped by 5 bases and J by 8 bases, with 8 bases between them. The CDR3 is CASRDFDEQFF. The DNA of the CDR3 is TGCGCCAGCAGAGATTTCGATGAGCAGTTCTTC.

In its sample, this clonotype was seen many times. The J gene is TRBJ1-5, the V gene TRBV10-3; unclear D gene. Germline V gives CDR1 ENHRY, CDR2 SYGVKD. The V end lost 6 bases, the J end lost 0 bases, and 9 bases lay between the germline ends. The CDR3 length is 14 residues. The CDR3 region is CAISDQYSNQPQHF. In DNA, the CDR3 is TGTGCCATCAGCGACCAGTATAGCAATCAGCCCCAGCATTTT.

This clonotype was recorded many times. The chain employs TRBV20-1 and TRBJ1-1; TRBD1 agrees at 8 bases. CDR3 size: 14 residues. CDR1 DFQATT and CDR2 SNEGSKA come from the germline V gene (reference sequence). J lost 6 bases, V lost 8 bases, and 14 bases had no gene match. CDR3 in DNA: TGCAGTACCCCGGACAGGGACGTTGGTGCTGAAGCTTTCTTT. This translates into CSTPDRDVGAEAFF.

This clonotype has at least ten counts. The chain links TRBV18 to TRBJ1-1, with no clear D. The CDR3 runs 13 residues. CDR1 and CDR2 (germline): KGHSH, LQKENI. V lost 1 base, J lost 2 bases, and 5 bases lay in between. CDR3 coding DNA: TGTGCCAGCTCACCACAGGGTAACACTGAAGCTTTCTTT. Its translation: CASSPQGNTEAFF.

This clonotype was seen more than once but under ten times. The rearrangement uses TRBV4-2 and TRBJ2-3; 9 nucleotides line up with TRBD2. V was clipped by 6 bases and J by 3 bases; unmatched bases: 4. Germline lookup yields CDR1 LGHNA and CDR2 YNFKEQ. CDR3 size: 14 residues. CDR3 coding DNA: TGTGCCAGCAGAGGTAGCGGGAGAACAGATACGCAGTATTTT. This gives the protein CASRGSGRTDTQYF.

This clonotype was seen many times. The chain has TRBV29-1 and TRBJ2-5; 9 bases are a match to TRBD1. Germline CDR1 reads SQVTM; CDR2 reads ANQGSEA. Trimming took 7 bases from V and 3 from J; bases not matched to a gene: 6. CDR3 size: 13 residues. In nucleotides, the CDR3 is TGCAGCGCGAGGGGACAGGGAAAAGAGACCCAGTACTTC. Translating it yields CSARGQGKETQYF.

Concerning this clonotype: No conserved phenylalanine or tryptophan is present at the end of the CDR3, so a read error is the likely explanation. It is unclear where the CDR3 begins or ends on the DNA, so no DNA is shown, and the CDR3 is as TCRdb lists it. The CDR3 region is CASSYGTDKSI. The V gene is TRBV6-2 or TRBV6-3, the J gene TRBJ2-7; the table's D gene call, TRBD1, was not cross checked with the DNA. The germline CDR1 and CDR2 sequences are MNHEY and SVGEGT. The CDR3 region is 11 residues in length, termini included.

This clonotype was seen ten or more times. The chain employs TRBV5-1 and TRBJ1-2; tentative D call: TRBD1 (6 bases). The CDR3 has 14 residues. V shed 4 bases and J shed 6 bases, with 16 bases lying between them. The germline CDR1 and CDR2 sequences are SGHRS and YFSETQ. CDR3 amino acids: CASSQNRGADGYTF. The CDR3 nucleotides read TGCGCCAGCAGCCAAAATAGGGGGGCCGATGGCTACACCTTC. Looking up the rest from reference TRBV5-1 and TRBJ1-2 gives the full variable domain: KAGVTQTPRYLIKTRGQQVTLSCSPISGHRSVSWYQQTPGQGLQFLFEYFSETQRNKGNFPGRFSGRQFSNSRSEMNVSTLELGDSALYLCASSQNRGADGYTFGSGTRLTVV.

This clonotype was counted many times. The chain employs TRBV5-1 and TRBJ1-2; the D is unclear. CDR3 length: 14 amino acids. The germline CDR1 and CDR2 sequences are SGHRS and YFSETQ. V shed 4 bases and J shed 8 bases, with 18 bases lying between them. The CDR3 region is CASSPLDGVYGYTF. As DNA, the CDR3 is TGCGCCAGCAGCCCACTCGACGGGGTATACGGCTACACCTTC.

This clonotype was seen at least ten times. V and J are TRBV5-1 and TRBJ2-1; 8 bases align to TRBD2. This CDR3 spans 17 amino acids. In germline, CDR1 is SGHRS, CDR2 YFSETQ. V shed 4 bases and J 1 base; nucleotides not matched to a gene: 10. The CDR3 DNA follows: TGCGCCAGCAGCCGGACTAGCCGAGTGACATCCTACAATGAGCAGTTCTTC. Translation gives CASSRTSRVTSYNEQFF.

This clonotype was seen many times. The chain links TRBV7-2 to TRBJ2-3; 7 bases agree with TRBD2. Germline-derived CDR1 and CDR2 are SGHTA and FQGNSA. The CDR3 loop spans 13 amino acids. V gave up 1 base and J gave up 6 bases; unmatched junction bases: 1. The CDR3 protein is CASSLVGGDTQYF. In nucleotides, the CDR3 is TGTGCCAGCAGCTTAGTCGGGGGGGATACGCAGTATTTT.

This clonotype appeared a few times. CDR3 DNA: TGTGCCAGCAGCCGGGGTCAGGGTAGGCAGACCCAGTACTTC. This codes for CASSRGQGRQTQYF. The chain combines TRBV5-4 with TRBJ2-5, with D perhaps being TRBD1 or TRBD2 (5 bases each). This CDR3 has 14 residues. Between the trimmed V and J ends, which lost 4 bases and 6 bases, there was a span of 16 bases. Germline V CDR1 and CDR2: SGHNT, YYREEE (reference sequence).